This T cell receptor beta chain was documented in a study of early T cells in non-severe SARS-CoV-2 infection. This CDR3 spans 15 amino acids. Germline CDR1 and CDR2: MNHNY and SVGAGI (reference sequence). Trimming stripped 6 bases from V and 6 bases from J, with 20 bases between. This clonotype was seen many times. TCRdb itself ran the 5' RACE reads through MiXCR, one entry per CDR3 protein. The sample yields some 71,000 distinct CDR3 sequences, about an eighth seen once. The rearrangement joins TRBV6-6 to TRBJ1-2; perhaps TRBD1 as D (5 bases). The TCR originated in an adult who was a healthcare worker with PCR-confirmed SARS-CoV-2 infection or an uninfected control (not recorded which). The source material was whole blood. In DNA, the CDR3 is TGTGCCAGCAGCTACAGGAGAGAGGGCAGGCATGGCTACACCTTC. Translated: CASSYRREGRHGYTF.